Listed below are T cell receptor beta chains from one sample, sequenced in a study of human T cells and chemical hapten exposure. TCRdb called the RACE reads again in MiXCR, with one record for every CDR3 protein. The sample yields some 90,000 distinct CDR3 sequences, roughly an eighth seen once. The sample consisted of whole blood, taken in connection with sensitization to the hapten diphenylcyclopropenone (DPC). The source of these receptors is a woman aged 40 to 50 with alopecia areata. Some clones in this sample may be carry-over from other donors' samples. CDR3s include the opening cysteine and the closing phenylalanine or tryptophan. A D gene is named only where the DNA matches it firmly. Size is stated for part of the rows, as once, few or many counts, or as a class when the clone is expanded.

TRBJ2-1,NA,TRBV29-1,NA,TGCAGCGTCTACATCCTAGCGCCCGAGCAGTTCTTC,CSVYILAPEQFF
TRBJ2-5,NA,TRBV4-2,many,TGTGCCAGCAGCCAGGGACCGATGGCGGGAGAGACCCAGTACTTC,CASSQGPMAGETQYF
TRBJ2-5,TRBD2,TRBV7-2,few,TGTGCCAGCAGCCCACTAGCGGGGGGGGCTGGGGCGGAGACCCAGTACTTC,CASSPLAGGAGAETQYF
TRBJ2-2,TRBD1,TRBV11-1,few,TGTGCCAGCAGGGCGGGACAGGGAAGGACCGGGGAGCTGTTTTTT,CASRAGQGRTGELFF
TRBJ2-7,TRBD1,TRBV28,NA,TGTGCCAGCAGTCCGGGACAGGGGGCCCCGAAGCAGTACTTC,CASSPGQGAPKQYF
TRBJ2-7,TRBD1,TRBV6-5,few,TGTGCCAGCAGTTACAGAGGGGACAGTTACGAGCAGTACTTC,CASSYRGDSYEQYF
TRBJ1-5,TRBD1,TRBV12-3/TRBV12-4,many,TGTGCCAGCAGCCAAGGCCTACAGGGGATTCAGCCCCAGCATTTT,CASSQGLQGIQPQHF
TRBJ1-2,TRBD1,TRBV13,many,TGTGCCAGCAGCTTGGACAGGGGAATCAGCTACACCTTC,CASSLDRGISYTF
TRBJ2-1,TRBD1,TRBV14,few,TGTGCCAGCAGCCAAGTTACAACAGGGGGCTGGTTCTTC,CASSQVTTGGWFF
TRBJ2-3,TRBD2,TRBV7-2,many,TGTGCCAGCAGCTTTTCTCTAGCGGGGGGGCAAGATACGCAGTATTTT,CASSFSLAGGQDTQYF
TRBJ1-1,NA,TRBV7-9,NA,TGTGCCAGCAGCTTAGGGAGGGCGGCGAACACTGAAGCTTTCTTT,CASSLGRAANTEAFF
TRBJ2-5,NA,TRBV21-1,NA,TGTGCCAGCAGCAAAGTCCCGGACGGTCAAGAGACCCAGTACTTC,CASSKVPDGQETQYF
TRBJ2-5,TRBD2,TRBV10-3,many,TGTGCCATCAGTGAAGGGACTAGAAGCCAAGAGACCCAGTACTTC,CAISEGTRSQETQYF
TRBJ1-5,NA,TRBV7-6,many,TGTGCCAGCAGCTCCTCTCCCGAGCAGGGTAATCAGCCCCAGCATTTT,CASSSSPEQGNQPQHF
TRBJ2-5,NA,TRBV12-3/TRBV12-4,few,TGTGCCAGCAGCGCTCAGGACGGAGAAGAGACCCAGTACTTC,CASSAQDGEETQYF
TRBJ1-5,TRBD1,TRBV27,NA,TGTGCCAGCAGTTTAGGAGGACAGGGACCCAATCAGCCCCAGCATTTT,CASSLGGQGPNQPQHF
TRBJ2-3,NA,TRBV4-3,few,TGCGCCAGCAGCCAAGCTCGAGATACGCAGTATTTT,CASSQARDTQYF
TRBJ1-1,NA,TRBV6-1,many,TGTGCCAGCACTCGGACCAACACTGAAGCTTTCTTT,CASTRTNTEAFF
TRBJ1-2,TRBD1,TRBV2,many,TGTGCCAGCAGTGTAGACAGGGGGCGTCTCTATGGCTACACCTTC,CASSVDRGRLYGYTF
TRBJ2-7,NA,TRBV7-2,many,TGTGCCAGCAGCGAACCGCCAGGGGACTACGAGCAGTACTTC,CASSEPPGDYEQYF